This T cell receptor (beta chain) was retrieved from a study of T-cell memory formation after mild COVID-19. In the study overall: TCR clustering was largely donor specific.

Trimming pared 0 bases from V and 6 bases from J, leaving 7 bases between. CDR1 SGHKS and CDR2 YYEKEE come from the germline V gene (reference sequence). CDR3 length: 13 residues. It was 5'RACE with constant-segment primers that produced the TCR alpha and TCR beta cDNA libraries, which carried sample barcodes and UMIs. TCRdb called the 5' RACE reads again in MiXCR, with one record for every CDR3 protein. The data show 180,000 or so distinct CDR3 sequences, with roughly 12% seen just once and approximately 4% held by the top ten. Study findings and constraints: Balance between CD4 and CD8 was seen in clones contracting day 15 to 85, and a CD4+ lean was seen in later expanders. The CD4+ clones that contracted clustered mainly within CM and EM, and the CD8+ clones concentrated in EMRA.

This clonotype was seen a few times. Its antigen is as yet unknown. The chain joins TRBV5-5 to TRBJ2-1, with D possibly TRBD1 on 5 matching bases. Sequencing was done on a sample of PBMCs or a T cell subset sorted from them (not recorded which). This clonotype was obtained from a man aged 18 to 30 who had mild COVID-19 (a few samples of this study predate the infection). Cell type and time point are not known. The CDR3 DNA reads TGTGCCAGCAGCTTGGAGACAGTCAATGAGCAGTTCTTC. Amino acids: CASSLETVNEQFF.